This passage covers 23 T cell receptor beta chains from one sample sequenced in a study of cytomegalovirus exposure and HLA in healthy donors. Researchers ran the PCR with 60 Vbeta and 13 Jbeta primers. Using immunoSEQ multiplex PCR, the repertoire was profiled, and TCRdb retains in-frame clones only, with some absent. The sample carries around 120,000 clones, roughly 70% recorded once. Sequencing was done on a sample of PBMCs. These receptors all come from a woman aged 18-29 years in good health and CMV-seronegative.

DNA for the CDR3: TGTGCCAGCTCACCAGGGAGGAACAAGGATGGCTACACCTTC. The encoded protein is CASSPGRNKDGYTF. The J gene is TRBJ1-2, the V gene TRBV18; D unclear. Trimming shortened V by 2 bases and J by 6 bases, and 13 bases separated the two germline ends. The CDR3 consists of 14 residues. Germline V gene sequence: CDR1 KGHSH, CDR2 LQKENI.

The genes are TRBV5-6 and TRBJ2-7; 12 bases fit TRBD1. The J segment lost 5 bases and the V segment lost 3 bases, leaving 6 bases of the junction unmatched. The CDR3 consists of 15 residues. The germline gives CDR1 SGHDT, CDR2 YYEEEE. Here the CDR3 DNA reads TGTGCCAGCAGCTCCACAGGGACAGGGGGCAACGAGCAGTACTTC. It is translated as CASSSTGTGGNEQYF.

The J gene is TRBJ2-7, the V gene TRBV9; 8 bases line up with TRBD1. CDR3 length equals 15 residues. V lost 0 bases, J lost 4 bases, and 6 bases stayed unmatched. CDR1 is SGDLS, CDR2 YYNGEE, per germline. In DNA, the CDR3 is TGTGCCAGCAGCGTAGGAGGACAGGGTGGGTACGAGCAGTACTTC. This gives the protein CASSVGGQGGYEQYF.

The chain employs TRBV6-6 and TRBJ1-4, with 7 nucleotides matching TRBD1. Germline trimming cut 0 bases from V and 6 bases from J; bases unmatched to any gene: 4. Germline V CDR1 and CDR2: MNHNY, SVGAGI (reference sequence). The CDR3 spans 15 residues. CDR3 amino acids: CASSYSTGPDEKLFF. As DNA, the CDR3 is TGTGCCAGCAGTTACTCGACAGGGCCTGATGAAAAACTGTTTTTT.

V is TRBV5-1 and J is TRBJ2-7, with 8 bases fitting TRBD1. V lost 0 bases to trimming and J lost 5 bases; unmatched junction nucleotides: 4. CDR1 SGHRS and CDR2 YFSETQ come from the germline V gene. The length of the CDR3 is 14 residues. The CDR3 bases are TGCGCCAGCAGCTTGGACAGGGGGACTGACGAGCAGTACTTC. Translating gives CASSLDRGTDEQYF.

This clone came up a few times. The J gene is TRBJ1-1, the V gene TRBV6-6, with TRBD1 as a possible D gene (6 bases). The CDR3 extends over 11 amino acids. The germline V gene encodes CDR1 MNHNY and CDR2 SVGAGI (reference sequence). V dropped 6 bases and J dropped 4 bases, with 6 bases sitting between them. The CDR3 spells CASRTGTEAFF. The CDR3 DNA is TGTGCCAGCAGGACAGGCACTGAAGCTTTCTTT.

The CDR3 DNA reads as TGTGCCAGCCGGGGGGCGAGGTACGAGCAGTACTTC. Amino acid sequence: CASRGARYEQYF. The chain joins TRBV19 to TRBJ2-7, with a weak D call TRBD2 (7 bases). CDR3 length: 12 amino acids. V lost 9 bases to trimming and J lost 4 bases, with 13 bases between them. Looked up from germline, CDR1 is LNHDA and CDR2 is SQIVND (reference sequence).

V and J are TRBV28 and TRBJ2-5; the D gene is possibly TRBD1 (6 bases). The CDR3 sequence is 14 residues long. Germline lookup yields CDR1 MDHEN and CDR2 SYDVKM. V was clipped by 3 bases and J by 4 bases, with 12 bases between them. CDR3 nucleotide sequence: TGTGCCAGCAGTTTCTCACAGGGACGAGAGACCCAGTACTTC. This encodes CASSFSQGRETQYF.

V is TRBV28 and J is TRBJ1-6; TRBD1 is a possible D gene (6 bases). The CDR3 runs 15 residues. Per the germline V gene, CDR1 is MDHEN and CDR2 is SYDVKM. V lost 3 bases and J lost 6, with 12 bases in between. CDR3: CASSFAGAFNSPLHF. CDR3 in DNA: TGTGCCAGCAGTTTCGCGGGGGCATTTAATTCACCCCTCCACTTT.

The chain joins TRBV6-6 to TRBJ1-2, with D perhaps matching TRBD1 (6 bases). The length of the CDR3 is 15 residues. V lost 6 bases and J 2 bases, leaving 16 bases between the germline ends. Germline assignment: CDR1 MNHNY and CDR2 SVGAGI (reference sequence). The CDR3 is CASSPTLQGNYGYTF. The CDR3 coding sequence is TGTGCCAGCAGCCCCACCCTACAGGGAAACTATGGCTACACCTTC.

This rearrangement joins TRBV28 to TRBJ2-3; TRBD2 agrees at 13 bases. CDR3 length: 18 residues. Looked up from germline, CDR1 is MDHEN and CDR2 is SYDVKM. With V trimmed by 8 bases and J by 0 bases, 11 bases remained unmatched. The CDR3 loop is CASPYGLAGAPSTDTQYF. The CDR3 coding sequence is TGTGCCAGCCCATACGGACTAGCGGGGGCCCCAAGCACAGATACGCAGTATTTT.

CDR3 in amino acids: CASDRGQNTGELFF. DNA of the CDR3: TGCGCCAGTGACAGGGGGCAGAACACCGGGGAGCTGTTTTTT. The chain has TRBV5-1 and TRBJ2-2; 10 bases align to TRBD1. CDR3 length: 14 residues. Germline-derived CDR1 and CDR2 are SGHRS and YFSETQ. Unmatched junction bases numbered 2, after V lost 8 bases and J lost 1 base.

The V gene is TRBV7-9, the J gene TRBJ1-1; D possibly corresponds to TRBD1 (5 bases). This CDR3 contains 15 residues. Germline V gene sequence: CDR1 SEHNR, CDR2 FQNEAQ (reference sequence). Trimming removed 1 base from V and 0 bases from J, with 9 bases in between. CDR3 DNA: TGTGCCAGCAGCTTAGTCGGGGGATTGAACACTGAAGCTTTCTTT. This sequence encodes CASSLVGGLNTEAFF.

This clone was counted a few times. The chain recombines TRBV2 with TRBJ2-3; 12 bases align to TRBD2. CDR1 SNHLY and CDR2 FYNNEI come from the germline V gene. After removal of 7 bases from V and 6 bases from J, the junction contained 8 bases not matched to a gene. The CDR3 contains 15 residues. The CDR3, as DNA: TGTGCCAGCATGAGGACTAGCGGGGTTGCGGATACGCAGTATTTT. Its translation: CASMRTSGVADTQYF.

Many counts were recorded for this clone. This chain uses TRBV4-1 with TRBJ2-1; 8 bases are shared with TRBD1. Germline V lookup: CDR1 MGHRA, CDR2 YSYEKL. There are 14 residues in the CDR3. The ends lost 4 bases at V and 5 bases at J; junction bases unmatched: 4. The CDR3: CASSRTQGDNEQFF. CDR3 DNA sequence: TGCGCCAGCAGCCGCACACAGGGGGACAATGAGCAGTTCTTC.

The rearrangement links TRBV6-5 to TRBJ1-2; a weak D match, TRBD1 (6 bases). The CDR3 is made up of 14 amino acids. With 7 bases removed from V and 0 bases from J, the gap between germline ends came to 12 bases. The V gene's germline CDR1 is MNHEY and CDR2 SVGAGI. The CDR3 reads CASTGQTANYGYTF. CDR3 DNA: TGTGCCAGCACCGGACAGACAGCTAACTATGGCTACACCTTC.

The rearrangement uses TRBV4-2 and TRBJ1-1, with D possibly being TRBD1 (5 bases). V was clipped by 3 bases and J by 0 bases, with 11 bases between them. Germline values: CDR1 LGHNA, CDR2 YNFKEQ. The CDR3 covers 15 residues. The CDR3 here is CASSQAQGMNTEAFF. CDR3 coding DNA: TGTGCCAGCAGCCAGGCCCAGGGTATGAACACTGAAGCTTTCTTT.

In this sample, this clone turned up a few times. The chain carries TRBV11-2 and TRBJ2-2; 14 bases fit TRBD2. Germline assignment: CDR1 SGHAT and CDR2 FQNNGV. The V segment lost 5 bases and the J segment 0 bases; nucleotides outside the gene matches: 2. CDR3 length: 17 amino acids. The CDR3 region is CASSVTSGGANTGELFF. The DNA for the CDR3 is TGTGCCAGCAGCGTGACTAGCGGGGGGGCGAACACCGGGGAGCTGTTTTTT.

CDR3 protein: CASSLAFSGLAKNIQYF. CDR3 coding DNA: TGCGCCAGCAGCTTGGCCTTTTCAGGTCTAGCCAAAAACATTCAGTACTTC. This rearrangement joins TRBV5-1 to TRBJ2-4, with D hard to call. CDR3 length: 17 amino acids. Germline lookup yields CDR1 SGHRS and CDR2 YFSETQ. The V and J ends lost 0 bases and 0 bases respectively, with 13 bases between them.

This clone was found a few times. The V gene is TRBV2, the J gene TRBJ1-2; the match to TRBD1 covers 12 bases. Trimming cost V 6 bases and J 3 bases; bases outside gene matches: 5. Germline values: CDR1 SNHLY, CDR2 FYNNEI. The CDR3 length is 15 residues. CDR3 coding DNA: TGTGCCAGCAGCTCCCGGGACAGGGGGCACTATGGCTACACCTTC. It yields the protein CASSSRDRGHYGYTF.

The chain has TRBV28 and TRBJ1-4; maybe TRBD1 (5 bases). This CDR3 comprises 14 residues. V was clipped by 9 bases and J by 7 bases, with 18 bases between them. CDR1 is MDHEN and CDR2 is SYDVKM in the germline V gene. CDR3 nucleotide sequence: TGTGCCAGTGCCCCGCCAGGGCGGGGTGAAAAACTGTTTTTT. It yields the protein CASAPPGRGEKLFF. Full variable domain (missing parts from reference TRBV28 and TRBJ1-4): DVKVTQSSRYLVKRTGEKVFLECVQDMDHENMFWYRQDPGLGLRLIYFSYDVKMKEKGDIPEGYSVSREKKERFSLILESASTNQTSMYLCASAPPGRGEKLFFGSGTQLSVL.

The chain uses TRBV7-8 and TRBJ1-1; 7 bases agree with TRBD1. This CDR3 contains 16 residues. J gave up 2 bases and V 5 bases, and 11 bases lay outside the gene matches. Germline CDR1 is SGHVS and CDR2 is FQNEAQ. CDR3 bases: TGTGCCAGCAGCCGACAGGGTTCGGCCGGAAACACTGAAGCTTTCTTT. It yields the protein CASSRQGSAGNTEAFF.

This clone has just one count. The CDR3 is CASSGRGRVGYTF. The CDR3, as DNA: TGTGCCAGCAGCGGCAGGGGGCGCGTGGGCTACACCTTC. V gene TRBV5-6 combines with J gene TRBJ1-2, with TRBD1 matching 8 bases. The CDR3 covers 13 residues. Germline assignment: CDR1 SGHDT and CDR2 YYEEEE. V shed 4 bases and J 8 bases; nucleotides not matched to a gene: 7.